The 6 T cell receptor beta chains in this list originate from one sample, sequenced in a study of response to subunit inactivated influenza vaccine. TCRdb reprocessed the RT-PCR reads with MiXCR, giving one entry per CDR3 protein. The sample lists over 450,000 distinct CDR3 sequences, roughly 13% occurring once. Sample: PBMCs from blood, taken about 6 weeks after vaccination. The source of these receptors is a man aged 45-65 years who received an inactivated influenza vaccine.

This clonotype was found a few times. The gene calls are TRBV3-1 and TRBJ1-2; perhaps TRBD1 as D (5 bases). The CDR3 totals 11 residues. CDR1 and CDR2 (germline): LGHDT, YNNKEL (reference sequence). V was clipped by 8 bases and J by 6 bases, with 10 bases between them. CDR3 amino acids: CASGGRDGYTF. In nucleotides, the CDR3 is TGTGCCAGCGGGGGGAGAGATGGCTACACCTTC.

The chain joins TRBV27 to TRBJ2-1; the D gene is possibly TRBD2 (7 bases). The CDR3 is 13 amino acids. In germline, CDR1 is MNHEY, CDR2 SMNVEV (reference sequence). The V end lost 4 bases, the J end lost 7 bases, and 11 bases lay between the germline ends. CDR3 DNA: TGTGCCAGCAGTTCGGAGGGGGGGAATGAGCAGTTCTTC. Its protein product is CASSSEGGNEQFF.

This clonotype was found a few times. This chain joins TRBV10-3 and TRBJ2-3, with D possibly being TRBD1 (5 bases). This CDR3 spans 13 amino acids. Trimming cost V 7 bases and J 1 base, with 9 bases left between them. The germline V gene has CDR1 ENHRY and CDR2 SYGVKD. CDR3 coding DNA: TGTGCCATCACGGAAGGGGGCACAGATACGCAGTATTTT. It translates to CAITEGGTDTQYF.

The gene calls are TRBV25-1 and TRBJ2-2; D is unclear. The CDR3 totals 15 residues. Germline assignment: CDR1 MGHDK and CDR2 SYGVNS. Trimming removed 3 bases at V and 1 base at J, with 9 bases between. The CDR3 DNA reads TGTGCCAGCAGTGACAACAGAAGGAACACCGGGGAGCTGTTTTTT. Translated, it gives CASSDNRRNTGELFF.

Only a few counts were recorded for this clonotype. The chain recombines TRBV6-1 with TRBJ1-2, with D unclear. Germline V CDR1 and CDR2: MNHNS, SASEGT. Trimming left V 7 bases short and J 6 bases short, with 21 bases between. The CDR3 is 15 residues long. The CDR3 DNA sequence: TGTGCCAGCATCGCAAACTCTCAGGCGAAAAATGGCTACACCTTC. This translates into CASIANSQAKNGYTF.

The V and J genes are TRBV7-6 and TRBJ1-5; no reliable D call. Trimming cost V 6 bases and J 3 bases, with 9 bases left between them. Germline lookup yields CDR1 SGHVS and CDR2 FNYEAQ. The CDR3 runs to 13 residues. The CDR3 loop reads CASRRDDNQPQHF. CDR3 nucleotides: TGTGCCAGCAGGAGGGATGACAATCAGCCCCAGCATTTT.